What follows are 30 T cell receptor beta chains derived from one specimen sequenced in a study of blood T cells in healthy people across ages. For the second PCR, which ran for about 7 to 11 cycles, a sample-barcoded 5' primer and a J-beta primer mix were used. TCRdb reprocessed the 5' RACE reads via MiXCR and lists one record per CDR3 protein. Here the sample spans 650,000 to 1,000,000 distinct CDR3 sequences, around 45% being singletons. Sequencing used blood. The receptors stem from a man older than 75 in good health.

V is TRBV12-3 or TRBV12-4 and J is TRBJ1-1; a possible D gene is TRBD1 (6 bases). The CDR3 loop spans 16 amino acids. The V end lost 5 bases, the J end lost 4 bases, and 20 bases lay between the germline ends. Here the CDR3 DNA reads TGTGCCAGCAGTCACCAGGGGCCCCTGGTAGTCACTGAAGCTTTCTTT. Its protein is CASSHQGPLVVTEAFF.

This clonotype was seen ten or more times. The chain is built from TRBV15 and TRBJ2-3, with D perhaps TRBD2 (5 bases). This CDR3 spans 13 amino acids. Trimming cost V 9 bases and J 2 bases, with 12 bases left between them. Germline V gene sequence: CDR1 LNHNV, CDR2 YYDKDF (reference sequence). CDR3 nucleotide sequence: TGTGCCACAGAGGGTGGCGACACAGATACGCAGTATTTT. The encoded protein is CATEGGDTDTQYF.

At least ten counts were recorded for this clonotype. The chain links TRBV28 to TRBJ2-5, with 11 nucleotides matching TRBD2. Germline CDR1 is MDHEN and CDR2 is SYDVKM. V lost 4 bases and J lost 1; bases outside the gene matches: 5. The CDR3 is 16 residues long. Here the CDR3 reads CASSSLAGGTQETQYF. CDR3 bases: TGTGCCAGCAGTTCTCTAGCGGGAGGAACCCAAGAGACCCAGTACTTC.

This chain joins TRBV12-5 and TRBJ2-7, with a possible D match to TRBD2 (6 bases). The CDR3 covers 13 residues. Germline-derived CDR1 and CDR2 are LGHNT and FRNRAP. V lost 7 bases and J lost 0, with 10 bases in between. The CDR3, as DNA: TGTGCTAGTGCCCGGGGGAGCTCCTACGAGCAGTACTTC. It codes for CASARGSSYEQYF.

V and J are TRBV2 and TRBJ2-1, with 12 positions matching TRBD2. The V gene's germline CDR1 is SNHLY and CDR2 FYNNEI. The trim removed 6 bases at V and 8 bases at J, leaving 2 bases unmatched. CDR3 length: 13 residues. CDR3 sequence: CASRTSGSDEQFF. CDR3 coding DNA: TGTGCCAGCAGGACTAGCGGGAGCGATGAGCAGTTCTTC.

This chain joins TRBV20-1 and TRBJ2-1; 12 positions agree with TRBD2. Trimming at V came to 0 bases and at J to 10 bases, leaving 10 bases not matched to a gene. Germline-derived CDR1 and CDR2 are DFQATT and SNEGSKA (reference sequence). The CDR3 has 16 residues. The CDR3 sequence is CSARDRGLAGSREQFF. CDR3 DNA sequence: TGCAGTGCTAGAGATAGAGGACTAGCGGGATCACGAGAGCAGTTCTTC.

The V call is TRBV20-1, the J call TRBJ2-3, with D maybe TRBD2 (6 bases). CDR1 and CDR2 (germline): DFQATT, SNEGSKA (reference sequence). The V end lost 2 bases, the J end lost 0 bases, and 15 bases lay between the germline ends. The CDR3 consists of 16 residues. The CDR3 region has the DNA TGCAGTGCTAGACGGCTTGATAGCGGAAGCACAGATACGCAGTATTTT. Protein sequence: CSARRLDSGSTDTQYF.

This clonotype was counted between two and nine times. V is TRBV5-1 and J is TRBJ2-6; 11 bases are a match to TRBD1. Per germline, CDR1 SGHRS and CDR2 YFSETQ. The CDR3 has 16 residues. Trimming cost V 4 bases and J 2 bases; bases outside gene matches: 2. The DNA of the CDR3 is TGCGCCAGCAGCCGGACAGGGGGCACTGGGGCCAACGTCCTGACTTTC. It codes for CASSRTGGTGANVLTF.

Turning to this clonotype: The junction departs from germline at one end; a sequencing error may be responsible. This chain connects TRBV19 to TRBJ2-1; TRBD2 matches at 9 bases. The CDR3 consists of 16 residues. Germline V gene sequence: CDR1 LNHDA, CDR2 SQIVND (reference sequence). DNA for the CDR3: TGTGCCAGTAGTATTGCCGGGACTAGCTCCGACAATGAGCAGTTCTTC. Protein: CASSIAGTSSDNEQFF.

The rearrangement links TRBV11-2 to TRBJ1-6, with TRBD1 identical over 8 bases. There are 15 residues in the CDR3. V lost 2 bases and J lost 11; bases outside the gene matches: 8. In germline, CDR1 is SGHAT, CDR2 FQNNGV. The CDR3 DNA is TGTGCCAGCAGCTTATCTCGACAGGGGAACACACCCCTCCACTTT. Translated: CASSLSRQGNTPLHF.

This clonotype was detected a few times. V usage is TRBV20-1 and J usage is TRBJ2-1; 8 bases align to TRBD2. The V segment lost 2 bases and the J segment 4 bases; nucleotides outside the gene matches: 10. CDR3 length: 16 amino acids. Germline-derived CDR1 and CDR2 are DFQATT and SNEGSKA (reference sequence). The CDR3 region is CSARTAAGDRYNEQFF. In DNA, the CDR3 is TGCAGTGCTAGAACGGCAGCGGGAGATCGGTACAATGAGCAGTTCTTC.

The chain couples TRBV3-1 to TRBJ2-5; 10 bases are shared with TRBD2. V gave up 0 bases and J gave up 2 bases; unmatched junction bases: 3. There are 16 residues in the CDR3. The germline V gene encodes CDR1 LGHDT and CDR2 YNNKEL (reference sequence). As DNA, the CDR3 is TGTGCCAGCAGCCAAGACCCAGCGGGGGGGCAAGAGACCCAGTACTTC. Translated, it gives CASSQDPAGGQETQYF.

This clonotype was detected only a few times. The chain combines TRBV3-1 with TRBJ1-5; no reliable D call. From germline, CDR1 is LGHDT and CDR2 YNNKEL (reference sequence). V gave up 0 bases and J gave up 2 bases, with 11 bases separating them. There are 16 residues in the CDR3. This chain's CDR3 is CASSQDLGNGNQPQHF. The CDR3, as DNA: TGTGCCAGCAGCCAAGATCTCGGGAACGGCAATCAGCCCCAGCATTTT. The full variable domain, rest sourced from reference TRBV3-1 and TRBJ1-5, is DTAVSQTPKYLVTQMGNDKSIKCEQNLGHDTMYWYKQDSKKFLKIMFSYNNKELIINETVPNRFSPKSPDKAHLNLHINSLELGDSAVYFCASSQDLGNGNQPQHFGDGTRLSIL.

This CDR3 is CASSLALSANYGYTF. The CDR3 DNA reads as TGTGCCAGCAGCTTAGCTCTGTCAGCTAACTATGGCTACACCTTC. The genes are TRBV7-2 and TRBJ1-2, with D uncertain. The V end was cut by 0 bases, the J end by 0 bases, with 8 bases between. The CDR3 totals 15 residues. Germline V CDR1 and CDR2: SGHTA, FQGNSA.

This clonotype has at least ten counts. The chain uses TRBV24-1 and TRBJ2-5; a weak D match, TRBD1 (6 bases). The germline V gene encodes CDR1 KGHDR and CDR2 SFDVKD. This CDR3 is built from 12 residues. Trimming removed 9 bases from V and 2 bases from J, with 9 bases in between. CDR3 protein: CATEDRQETQYF. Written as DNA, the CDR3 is TGTGCCACCGAGGACAGACAAGAGACCCAGTACTTC.

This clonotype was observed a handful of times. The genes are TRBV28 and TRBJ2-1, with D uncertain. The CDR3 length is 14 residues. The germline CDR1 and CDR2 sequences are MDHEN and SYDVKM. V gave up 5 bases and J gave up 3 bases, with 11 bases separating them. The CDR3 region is CASSIRAVYNEQFF. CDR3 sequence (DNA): TGTGCCAGCAGTATCCGGGCCGTCTACAATGAGCAGTTCTTC.

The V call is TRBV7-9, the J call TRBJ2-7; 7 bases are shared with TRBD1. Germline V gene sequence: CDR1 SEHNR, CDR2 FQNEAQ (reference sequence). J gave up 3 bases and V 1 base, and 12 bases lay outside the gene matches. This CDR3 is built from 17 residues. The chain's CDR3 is CASSLGVSGQPSYEQYF. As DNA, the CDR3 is TGTGCCAGCAGCTTAGGGGTGTCGGGACAGCCAAGCTACGAGCAGTACTTC.

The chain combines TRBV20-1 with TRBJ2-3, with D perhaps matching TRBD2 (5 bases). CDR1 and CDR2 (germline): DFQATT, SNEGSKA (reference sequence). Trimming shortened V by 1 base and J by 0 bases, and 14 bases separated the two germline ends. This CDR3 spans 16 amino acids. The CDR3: CSARAPSGPSTDTQYF. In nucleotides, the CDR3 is TGCAGTGCTAGAGCCCCCAGCGGACCTAGCACAGATACGCAGTATTTT.

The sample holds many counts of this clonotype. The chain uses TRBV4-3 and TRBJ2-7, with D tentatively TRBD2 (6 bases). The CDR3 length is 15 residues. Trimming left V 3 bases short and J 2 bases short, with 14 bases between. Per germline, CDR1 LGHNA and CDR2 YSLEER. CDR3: CASSHQLWGAYEQYF. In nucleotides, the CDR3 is TGCGCCAGCAGCCATCAGCTCTGGGGGGCCTACGAGCAGTACTTC.

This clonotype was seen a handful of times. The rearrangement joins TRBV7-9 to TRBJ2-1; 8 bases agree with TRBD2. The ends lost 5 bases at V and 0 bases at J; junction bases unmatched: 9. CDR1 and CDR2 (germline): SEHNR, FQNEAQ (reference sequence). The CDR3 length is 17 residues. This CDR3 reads CASSPLLLAVSYNEQFF. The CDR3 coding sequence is TGTGCCAGCAGCCCACTATTACTAGCGGTCTCCTACAATGAGCAGTTCTTC.

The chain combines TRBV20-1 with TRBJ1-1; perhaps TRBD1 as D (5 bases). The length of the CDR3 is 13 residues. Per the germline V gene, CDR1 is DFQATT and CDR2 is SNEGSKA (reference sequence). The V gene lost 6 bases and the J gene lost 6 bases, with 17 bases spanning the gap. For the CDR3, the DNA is TGCAGTGCACCCCGCGCCAGGGCCGCTGAAGCTTTCTTT. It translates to CSAPRARAAEAFF.

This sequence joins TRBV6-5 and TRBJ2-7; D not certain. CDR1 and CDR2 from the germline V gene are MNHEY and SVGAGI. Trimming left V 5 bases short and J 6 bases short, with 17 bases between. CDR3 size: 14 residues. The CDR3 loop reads CASSPLHPDSEQYF. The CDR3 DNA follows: TGTGCCAGCAGTCCCCTGCACCCTGATAGCGAGCAGTACTTC.

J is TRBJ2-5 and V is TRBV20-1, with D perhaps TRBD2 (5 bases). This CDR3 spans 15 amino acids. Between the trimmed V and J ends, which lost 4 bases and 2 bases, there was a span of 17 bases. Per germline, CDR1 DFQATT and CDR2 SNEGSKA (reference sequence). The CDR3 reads CSANLAVPTQETQYF. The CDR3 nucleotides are TGCAGTGCTAACCTAGCAGTACCCACTCAAGAGACCCAGTACTTC.

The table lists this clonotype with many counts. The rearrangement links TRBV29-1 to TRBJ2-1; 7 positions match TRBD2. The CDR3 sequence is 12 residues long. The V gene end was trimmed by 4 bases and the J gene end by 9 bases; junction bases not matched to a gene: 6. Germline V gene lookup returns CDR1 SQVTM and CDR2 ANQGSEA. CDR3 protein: CSVAGGGSEQFF. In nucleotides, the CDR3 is TGCAGCGTTGCAGGCGGCGGGAGTGAGCAGTTCTTC.

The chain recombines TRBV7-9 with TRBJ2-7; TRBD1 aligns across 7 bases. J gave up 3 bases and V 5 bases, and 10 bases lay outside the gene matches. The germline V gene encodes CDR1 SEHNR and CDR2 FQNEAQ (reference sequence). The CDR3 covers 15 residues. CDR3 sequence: CASSPDRSIYYEQYF. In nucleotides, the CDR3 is TGTGCCAGCAGCCCGGACAGGTCCATATACTACGAGCAGTACTTC. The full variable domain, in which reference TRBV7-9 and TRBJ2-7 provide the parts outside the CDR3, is DTGVSQNPRHKITKRGQNVTFRCDPISEHNRLYWYRQTLGQGPEFLTYFQNEAQLEKSRLLSDRFSAERPKGSFSTLEIQRTEQGDSAMYLCASSPDRSIYYEQYFGPGTRLTVT.

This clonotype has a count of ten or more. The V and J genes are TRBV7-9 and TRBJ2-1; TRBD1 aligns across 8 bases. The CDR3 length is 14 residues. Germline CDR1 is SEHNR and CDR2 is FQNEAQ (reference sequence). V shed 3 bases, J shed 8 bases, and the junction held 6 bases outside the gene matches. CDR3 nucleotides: TGTGCCAGCAGCTTCACAGGACAGGGCTATGAGCAGTTCTTC. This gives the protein CASSFTGQGYEQFF. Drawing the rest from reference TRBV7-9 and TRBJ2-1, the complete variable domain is DTGVSQNPRHKITKRGQNVTFRCDPISEHNRLYWYRQTLGQGPEFLTYFQNEAQLEKSRLLSDRFSAERPKGSFSTLEIQRTEQGDSAMYLCASSFTGQGYEQFFGPGTRLTVL.

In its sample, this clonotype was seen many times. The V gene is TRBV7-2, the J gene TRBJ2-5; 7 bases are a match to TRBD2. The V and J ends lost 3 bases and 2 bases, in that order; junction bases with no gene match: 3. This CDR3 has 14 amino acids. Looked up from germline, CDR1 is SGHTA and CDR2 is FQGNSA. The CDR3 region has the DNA TGTGCCAGCAGCTTTTCGCGGGGGCAAGAGACCCAGTACTTC. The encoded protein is CASSFSRGQETQYF.

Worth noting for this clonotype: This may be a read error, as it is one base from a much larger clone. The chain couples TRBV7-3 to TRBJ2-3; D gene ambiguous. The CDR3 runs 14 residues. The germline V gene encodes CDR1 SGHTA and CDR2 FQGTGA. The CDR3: CASKGPSGTDTQCF. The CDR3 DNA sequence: TGTGCCAGCAAAGGCCCCTCGGGCACAGATACGCAGTGTTTT.

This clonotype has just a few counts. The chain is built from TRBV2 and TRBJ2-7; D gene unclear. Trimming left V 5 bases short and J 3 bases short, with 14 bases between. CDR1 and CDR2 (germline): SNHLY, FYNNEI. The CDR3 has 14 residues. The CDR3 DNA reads TGTGCCAGCAGTAAGACGGACCGCGGCTACGAGCAGTACTTC. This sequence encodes CASSKTDRGYEQYF.

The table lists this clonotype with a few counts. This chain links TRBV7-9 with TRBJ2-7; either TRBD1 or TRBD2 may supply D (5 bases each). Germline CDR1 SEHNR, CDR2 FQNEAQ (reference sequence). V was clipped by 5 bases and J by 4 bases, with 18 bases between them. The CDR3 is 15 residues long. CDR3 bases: TGTGCCAGCAGCGATACGGCCGGGACGATATACGAGCAGTACTTC. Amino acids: CASSDTAGTIYEQYF. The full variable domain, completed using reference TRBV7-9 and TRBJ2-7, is DTGVSQNPRHKITKRGQNVTFRCDPISEHNRLYWYRQTLGQGPEFLTYFQNEAQLEKSRLLSDRFSAERPKGSFSTLEIQRTEQGDSAMYLCASSDTAGTIYEQYFGPGTRLTVT.